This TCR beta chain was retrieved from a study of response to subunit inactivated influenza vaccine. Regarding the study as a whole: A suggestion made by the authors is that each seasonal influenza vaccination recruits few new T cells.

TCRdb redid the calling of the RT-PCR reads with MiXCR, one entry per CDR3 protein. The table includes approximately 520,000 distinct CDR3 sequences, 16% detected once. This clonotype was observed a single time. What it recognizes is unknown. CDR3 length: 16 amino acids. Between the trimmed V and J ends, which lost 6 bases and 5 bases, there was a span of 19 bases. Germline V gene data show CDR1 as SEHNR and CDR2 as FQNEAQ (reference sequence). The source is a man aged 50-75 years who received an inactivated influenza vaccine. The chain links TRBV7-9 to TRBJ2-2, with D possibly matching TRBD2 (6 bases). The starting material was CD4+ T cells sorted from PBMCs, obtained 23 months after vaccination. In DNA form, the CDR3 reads TGTGCCAGCAGTCTGTGGGACTCTGTGCGGACCGGGGAGCTGTTTTTT. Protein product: CASSLWDSVRTGELFF.